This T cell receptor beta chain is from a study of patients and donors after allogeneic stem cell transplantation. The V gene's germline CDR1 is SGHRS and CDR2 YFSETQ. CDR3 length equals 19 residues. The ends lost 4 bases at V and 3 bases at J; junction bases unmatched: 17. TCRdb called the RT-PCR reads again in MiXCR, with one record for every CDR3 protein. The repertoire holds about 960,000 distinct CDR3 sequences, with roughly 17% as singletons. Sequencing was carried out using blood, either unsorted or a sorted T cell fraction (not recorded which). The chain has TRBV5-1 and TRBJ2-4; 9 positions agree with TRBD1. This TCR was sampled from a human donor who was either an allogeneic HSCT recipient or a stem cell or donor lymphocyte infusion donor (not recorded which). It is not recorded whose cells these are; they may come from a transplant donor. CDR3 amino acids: CASSEGLNRDRVRKNIQYF. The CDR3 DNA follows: TGCGCCAGCAGCGAAGGACTCAACCGGGACAGGGTGCGCAAAAACATTCAGTACTTC.